The rows below give T cell receptor beta chains drawn from one sample of a study of blood T cell repertoires in COVID-19. Clones were read by immunoSEQ multiplex PCR, and TCRdb kept only the in-frame ones, dropping some. The repertoire consists of around 220,000 clones, with about 80% occurring once and the leading ten covering about 8.3%. Sequencing was carried out using peripheral blood. Every receptor here comes from a woman aged 80 or over with COVID-19, enrolled during active disease. Both conserved end residues are trimmed from each CDR3.

>TRBV5-1|TRBJ2-7|9
ASSLASEQY
>TRBV10-1|TRBJ2-1|10
ASSDSDRGQF
>TRBV11-2|TRBJ2-1|16
ASSFQGASSGRGDEQF
>TRBV19|TRBJ1-3|11
ASSIGLGNTIY
>TRBV29-1|TRBJ2-1|13
SVPEGLAGGNEQF
>TRBV4-1|TRBJ2-2|14
ASSQGLGGRTGELF
>TRBV7-2|TRBJ2-1|11
ASSFMSLDEQF
>TRBV7-6|TRBJ2-1|13
ASSPPGSGRAGQF
>TRBV9|TRBJ2-1|13
ASSVGGGGYNEQF
>TRBV11-2|TRBJ2-1|11
ASSFSQGDEQF
>TRBV19|TRBJ1-5|12
ASSGVEGNQPQH
>TRBV4-1|TRBJ1-4|12
ASSYVGGAEKLF
>TRBV7-3|TRBJ2-2|11
ASSLVGPGELF
>TRBV3-1/TRBV3-2|TRBJ2-7|13
ASMRGTGAYYEQY
>TRBV5-5|TRBJ1-2|11
ASSGRDRAFNT
>TRBV19|TRBJ1-5|13
ASRDRGLAYQPQH
>TRBV11-2|TRBJ2-2|13
ASASGGPRTGELF
>TRBV19|TRBJ1-5|13
ASTPTRAGNQPQH
>TRBV10-3|TRBJ2-3|16
AISESPGRSGDTDTQY
>TRBV7-9|TRBJ2-5|10
ASSLNGETQY
>TRBV7-6|TRBJ1-2|14
ASSLGGRFSNNGYT
>TRBV7-9|TRBJ2-3|14
ASSLSDSGGPSPWY
>TRBV4-1|TRBJ2-6|14
ASSQVRAGGANVLT
>TRBV18|TRBJ2-1|18
ASSPPRTSGGYPNANEQF
>TRBV7-8|TRBJ1-5|13
ASSLVGTGPPSQH
>TRBV5-4|TRBJ1-1|15
ASSLPTGGAGNTEAF
>TRBV15|TRBJ1-6|12
ATSRGREASPLH
>TRBV6-1|TRBJ1-1|11
ASSRQGGTEAF
>TRBV9|TRBJ2-4|13
ASSGQGLAKNIQY
>TRBV5-1|TRBJ1-4|14
ASSLDPQGDNEKLF
>TRBV30|TRBJ2-2|17
AWTLRDRVRHSNTGELF
>TRBV6-2/TRBV6-3|TRBJ1-5|11
ASSQDGPVAQH
>TRBV2|TRBJ1-4|12
ASSEEGGGEKLF
>TRBV10-3|TRBJ2-1|14
AISGTSGVLYNEQF
>TRBV28|TRBJ2-2|17
ASSRRGLFSGKYTGELF
>TRBV19|TRBJ2-1|13
ASTPSGRATNEQF
>TRBV5-1|TRBJ2-7|13
ASSYGTDTPGEQY
>TRBV4-1|TRBJ1-3|19
ASSQGAIQGRNLLSGNTIY
>TRBV15|TRBJ2-5|13
ATRLSGQGQETQY
>TRBV3-1/TRBV3-2|TRBJ1-1|12
ASSSHPGNTEAF
>TRBV5-5|TRBJ1-5|12
ASSLMTGNQPQH
>TRBV6-5|TRBJ1-5|12
ASSPGGGNQPQH
>TRBV5-1|TRBJ2-5|15
ASSLASGHLGGETQY
>TRBV5-4|TRBJ2-3|13
ASSLGTSGGDTQY
>TRBV5-4|TRBJ2-3|14
ASSSRTGDTTDTQY
>TRBV28|TRBJ1-2|13
ASSFGTGADYGYT
>TRBV5-1|TRBJ2-7|13
ASSVGINNDYEQY
>TRBV6-5|TRBJ2-7|11
ATTSGAKNEQY
>TRBV6-5|TRBJ1-1|11
ASTRTGGGEAF
>TRBV28|TRBJ2-2|12
ASTSGVWDGELF
>TRBV10-3|TRBJ1-1|12
AISDVLKNTEAF
>TRBV14|TRBJ2-1|14
ASSQWTSSISNEQF
>TRBV9|TRBJ2-2|14
ASSVGTAFSTGELF
>TRBV19|TRBJ1-2|12
ATRRAAHNYGYT
>TRBV5-1|TRBJ2-7|14
ASSPLGTSGGDEQY
>TRBV24-1|TRBJ2-3|13
ATGGATAGTDTQY
>TRBV4-1|TRBJ2-1|14
ASSQGQGAGINEQF
>TRBV4-1|TRBJ2-7|12
ASSPPGSVYEQY
>TRBV18|TRBJ2-5|11
ASSYSGKETQY
>TRBV7-2|TRBJ2-7|12
ASSTAPPQGAQY